These T cell receptor beta chains were read from a single sample in a study of response to subunit inactivated influenza vaccine. TCRdb recomputed calls from the RT-PCR reads with MiXCR, one row per CDR3 protein. The table records fewer than 750,000 distinct CDR3 sequences, around 15% of them present only once. The source material was PBMCs from blood, sampled approximately 13 days after vaccination. The receptors come from a man between 45 and 60 years old who received an inactivated influenza vaccine. CDR3s include the opening cysteine and the closing phenylalanine or tryptophan. A D gene is named only where the DNA matches it firmly. Not every row has a clone size; where given, it reads once, few, many or a size class.

-,TRBJ1-1,few,TRBV4-3,TGCGCCAGCAGCCAAGATTCGGGGGGGGACACTGAAGCTTTCTTT,CASSQDSGGDTEAFF
TRBD2,TRBJ2-1,-,TRBV6-5,TGTGCCAGCAGTCACCCGGGCGGCCGTAGCGGGTCTGTCCATGAGCAGTTCTTC,CASSHPGGRSGSVHEQFF
-,TRBJ2-1,few,TRBV7-2,TGTGCCAGCAGCTTAAGGACCTGGGGGATCAATGAGCAGTTCTTC,CASSLRTWGINEQFF
-,TRBJ2-3,few,TRBV7-2,TGTGCCAGCAGCCCTACAGGGAGGGGCACAGATACGCAGTATTTT,CASSPTGRGTDTQYF
-,TRBJ2-7,few,TRBV24-1,TGTGCCACCAGTGATACAGGGTTCTACGAGCAGTACTTC,CATSDTGFYEQYF
TRBD2,TRBJ2-3,-,TRBV20-1,TGCAGTGCCAAAGCGGGACTAGGTGCAGATACGCAGTATTTT,CSAKAGLGADTQYF
TRBD1,TRBJ2-7,few,TRBV6-1,TGTGCCAGCTACCGGGCAGGGGGAAGCTCCTACGAGCAGTACTTC,CASYRAGGSSYEQYF
TRBD2,TRBJ2-5,few,TRBV5-1,TGCGCCACCAAAGCCGGGCTAGCGGGAATGTCGGAGACCCAGTACTTC,CATKAGLAGMSETQYF
-,TRBJ2-2,many,TRBV15,TGTGCCACCAGCAGACGAGGGGGGACCGGGGAGCTGTTTTTT,CATSRRGGTGELFF
-,TRBJ2-2,-,TRBV5-1,TGCGCCAGCAGCACCGCAGGGGGGCTAGCGTCCATGGTCGGGGAGCTGTTTTTT,CASSTAGGLASMVGELFF
-,TRBJ2-5,-,TRBV7-9,TGTGCCAGCATCGGAGGCGCAGGGGAGACCCAGTACTTC,CASIGGAGETQYF
TRBD1,TRBJ1-3,-,TRBV5-1,TGCGCCAGCAGAGCATGGGACAGGGGAGCTGGAAACACCATATATTTT,CASRAWDRGAGNTIYF
TRBD1,TRBJ2-5,-,TRBV5-1,TGCGCCAGCAGCGGAGGGACAGGGTTAGAGACCCAGTACTTC,CASSGGTGLETQYF
TRBD2,TRBJ2-3,-,TRBV6-2/TRBV6-3,TGTGCCAGCAGAACTAGCGGGGCCGCCGGGACGCAGTATTTT,CASRTSGAAGTQYF
TRBD1,TRBJ1-5,few,TRBV15,TGTGCCACCAGCAGATTTACGACAGGGAGGTCAAATCAGCCCCAGCATTTT,CATSRFTTGRSNQPQHF
-,TRBJ2-6,-,TRBV2,TGTGCCAGCAGTGAAGTGGAAGGAGGGGCCAACGTCCTGACTTTC,CASSEVEGGANVLTF
-,TRBJ1-1,few,TRBV5-1,TGCGCCAGCAGTCCCAGGACTCCGAACACTGAAGCTTTCTTT,CASSPRTPNTEAFF
TRBD1,TRBJ2-3,few,TRBV29-1,TGCAGCGTTGGGGGACAGGGGAGGGCCACAGATACGCAGTATTTT,CSVGGQGRATDTQYF
-,TRBJ1-1,few,TRBV11-2,TGTGCCAGCAGCTTAGATTCACTGAGTCAGGAGAACACTGAAGCTTTCTTT,CASSLDSLSQENTEAFF
-,TRBJ2-3,-,TRBV29-1,TGCAGCGTTGAAAGTGGGGGAAACACAGATACGCAGTATTTT,CSVESGGNTDTQYF
TRBD2,TRBJ2-3,few,TRBV5-6,TGTGCCAGCAGCTTGGAAGGGCTAGCGGGGGCCATTATTATCACAGATACGCAGTATTTT,CASSLEGLAGAIIITDTQYF
-,TRBJ2-2,few,TRBV24-1,TGTGCCACCAGCGACAGGTCCACCGGGGAGCTGTTTTTT,CATSDRSTGELFF
TRBD1,TRBJ2-2,-,TRBV7-9,TGTGCCAGCAGCGGGGACAGCCTGAACACCGGGGAGCTGTTTTTT,CASSGDSLNTGELFF
TRBD1,TRBJ1-5,-,TRBV6-2/TRBV6-3,TGTGCCAGCAGTTACACGACAGGGAGGGAGGATCAGCCCCAGCATTTT,CASSYTTGREDQPQHF
TRBD2,TRBJ2-5,few,TRBV11-2,TGTGCCAGCAGTTTTACTAGCGGGCCGCAAGAGACCCAGTACTTC,CASSFTSGPQETQYF